This T cell receptor (beta chain) comes out of a study of blood T cells in healthy people across ages. Study observations and caveats: A greater number of naive CD4+ cells and higher diversity distinguished long-lived donors from aged donors. Leaving the PBMCs unsorted stopped any conclusive comparison of naive versus antigen-experienced cells.

Concerning this clonotype: Its antigen is currently unknown.

Sample-barcoded 5' priming and a J-beta primer mix drove a second PCR of roughly 7 to 11 cycles. TCRdb independently ran MiXCR on the 5' RACE reads; one entry per CDR3 protein. The sample lists fewer than 800,000 distinct CDR3 sequences, approximately 30% seen once, with approximately 15% in the top ten. This TCR was sampled from a woman at least 80 years old in good health. Specimen: blood.

CDR3 sequence: CSATDPGQVGLPKLYEQYF. DNA for the CDR3: TGCAGTGCGACGGATCCGGGACAGGTGGGACTACCGAAACTTTACGAGCAGTACTTC. This chain links TRBV20-1 with TRBJ2-7, with a tentative D call TRBD1 (8 bases). V was shortened by 6 bases and J by 4 bases, with 34 bases between the two germline ends. This CDR3 is 19 amino acids long. Germline loops: CDR1 DFQATT, CDR2 SNEGSKA (reference sequence).